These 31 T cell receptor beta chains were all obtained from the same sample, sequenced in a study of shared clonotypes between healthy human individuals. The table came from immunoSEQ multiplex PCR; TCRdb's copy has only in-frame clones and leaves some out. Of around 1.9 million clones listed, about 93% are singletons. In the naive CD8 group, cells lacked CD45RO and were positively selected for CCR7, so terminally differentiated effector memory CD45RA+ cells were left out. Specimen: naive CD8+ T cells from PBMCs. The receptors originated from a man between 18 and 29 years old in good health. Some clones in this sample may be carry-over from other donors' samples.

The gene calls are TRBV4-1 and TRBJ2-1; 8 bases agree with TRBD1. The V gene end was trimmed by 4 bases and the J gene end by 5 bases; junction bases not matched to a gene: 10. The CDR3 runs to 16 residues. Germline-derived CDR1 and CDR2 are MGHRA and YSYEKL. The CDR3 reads CASSPRPGTGNNEQFF. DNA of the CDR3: TGCGCCAGCAGCCCCCGCCCCGGGACAGGAAACAATGAGCAGTTCTTC.

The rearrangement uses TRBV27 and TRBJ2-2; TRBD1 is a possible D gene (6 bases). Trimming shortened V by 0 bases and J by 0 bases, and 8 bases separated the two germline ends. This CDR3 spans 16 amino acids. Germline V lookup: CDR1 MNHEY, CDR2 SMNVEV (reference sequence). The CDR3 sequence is CASSLSTGANTGELFF. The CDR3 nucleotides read TGTGCCAGCAGTTTATCGACAGGTGCGAACACCGGGGAGCTGTTTTTT.

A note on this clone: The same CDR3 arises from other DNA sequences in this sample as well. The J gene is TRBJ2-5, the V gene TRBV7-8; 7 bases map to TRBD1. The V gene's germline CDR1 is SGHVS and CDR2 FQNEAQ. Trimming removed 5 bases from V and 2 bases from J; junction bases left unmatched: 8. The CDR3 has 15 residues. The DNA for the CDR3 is TGTGCCAGCAGCCTATCCGGACAGGCACAAGAGACCCAGTACTTC. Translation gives CASSLSGQAQETQYF.

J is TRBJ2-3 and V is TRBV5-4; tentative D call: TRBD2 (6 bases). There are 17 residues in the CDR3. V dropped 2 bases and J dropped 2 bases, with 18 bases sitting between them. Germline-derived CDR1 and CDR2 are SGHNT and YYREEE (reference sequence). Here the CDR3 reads CASSLPVVGLNTDTQYF. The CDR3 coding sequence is TGTGCCAGCAGCTTACCCGTCGTCGGACTAAACACAGATACGCAGTATTTT.

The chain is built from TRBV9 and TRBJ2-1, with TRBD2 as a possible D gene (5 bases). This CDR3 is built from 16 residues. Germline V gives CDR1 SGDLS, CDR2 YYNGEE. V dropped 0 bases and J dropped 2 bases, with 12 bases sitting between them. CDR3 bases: TGTGCCAGCAGCGTAGCTCTAGCCGTGACCTACAATGAGCAGTTCTTC. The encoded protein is CASSVALAVTYNEQFF.

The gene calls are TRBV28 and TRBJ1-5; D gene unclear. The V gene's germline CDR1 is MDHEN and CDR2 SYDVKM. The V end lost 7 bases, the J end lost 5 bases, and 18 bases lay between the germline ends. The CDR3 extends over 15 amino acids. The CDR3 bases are TGTGCCAGCACAACCCCCGGGCGCCGGGATCAGCCCCAGCATTTT. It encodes CASTTPGRRDQPQHF. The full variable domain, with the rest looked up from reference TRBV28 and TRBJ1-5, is DVKVTQSSRYLVKRTGEKVFLECVQDMDHENMFWYRQDPGLGLRLIYFSYDVKMKEKGDIPEGYSVSREKKERFSLILESASTNQTSMYLCASTTPGRRDQPQHFGDGTRLSIL.

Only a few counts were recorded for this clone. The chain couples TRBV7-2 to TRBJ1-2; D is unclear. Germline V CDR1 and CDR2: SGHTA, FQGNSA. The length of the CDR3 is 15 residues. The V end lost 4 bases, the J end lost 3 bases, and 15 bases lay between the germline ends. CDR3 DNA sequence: TGTGCCAGCAGCTCCAGCGGAAGGAAACACTATGGCTACACCTTC. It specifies CASSSSGRKHYGYTF.

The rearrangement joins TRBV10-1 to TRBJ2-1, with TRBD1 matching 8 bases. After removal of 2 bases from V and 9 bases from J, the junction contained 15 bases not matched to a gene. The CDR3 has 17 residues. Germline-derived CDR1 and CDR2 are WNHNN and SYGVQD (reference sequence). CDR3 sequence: CASSEEAGGPAGGEQFF. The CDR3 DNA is TGCGCCAGCAGTGAGGAGGCAGGGGGCCCTGCTGGGGGTGAGCAGTTCTTC.

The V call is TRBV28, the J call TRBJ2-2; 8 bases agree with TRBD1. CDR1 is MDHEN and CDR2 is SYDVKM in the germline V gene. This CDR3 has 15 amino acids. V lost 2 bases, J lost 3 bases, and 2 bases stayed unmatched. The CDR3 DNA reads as TGTGCCAGCAGTTTACACAGGGGGGACACCGGGGAGCTGTTTTTT. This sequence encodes CASSLHRGDTGELFF.

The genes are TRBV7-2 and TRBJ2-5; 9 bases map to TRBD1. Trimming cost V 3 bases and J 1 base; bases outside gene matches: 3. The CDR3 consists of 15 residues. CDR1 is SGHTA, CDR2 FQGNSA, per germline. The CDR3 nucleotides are TGTGCCAGCAGCTTCACAGGGGGCCCCCAAGAGACCCAGTACTTC. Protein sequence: CASSFTGGPQETQYF.

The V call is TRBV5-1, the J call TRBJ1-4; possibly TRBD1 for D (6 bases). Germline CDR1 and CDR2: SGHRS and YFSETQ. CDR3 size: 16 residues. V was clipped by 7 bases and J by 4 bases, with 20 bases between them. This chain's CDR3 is CASQRSPGQINEKLFF. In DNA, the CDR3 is TGCGCCAGCCAAAGATCCCCGGGACAAATTAATGAAAAACTGTTTTTT.

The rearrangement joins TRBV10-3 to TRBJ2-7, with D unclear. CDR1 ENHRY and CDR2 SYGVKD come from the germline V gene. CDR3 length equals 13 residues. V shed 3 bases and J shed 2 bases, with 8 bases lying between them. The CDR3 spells CAISDRKTYEQYF. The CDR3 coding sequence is TGTGCCATCAGTGACAGAAAGACCTACGAGCAGTACTTC.

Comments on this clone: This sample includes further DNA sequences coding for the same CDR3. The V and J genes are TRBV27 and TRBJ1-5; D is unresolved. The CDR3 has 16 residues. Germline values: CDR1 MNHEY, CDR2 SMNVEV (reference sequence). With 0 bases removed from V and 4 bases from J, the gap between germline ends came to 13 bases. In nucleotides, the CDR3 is TGTGCCAGCAGTTTATCGGCGGGCGCGGGTAATCAGCCCCAGCATTTT. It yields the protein CASSLSAGAGNQPQHF.

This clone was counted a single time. This CDR3 is CASSFPQVSGANVLTF. The CDR3, as DNA: TGTGCCAGCAGCTTCCCCCAAGTCTCTGGGGCCAACGTCCTGACTTTC. The chain carries TRBV11-3 and TRBJ2-6, with D unresolved. Per the germline V gene, CDR1 is SGHNT and CDR2 is YENEEA. The CDR3 covers 16 residues. V shed 3 bases and J shed 0 bases, with 9 bases lying between them.

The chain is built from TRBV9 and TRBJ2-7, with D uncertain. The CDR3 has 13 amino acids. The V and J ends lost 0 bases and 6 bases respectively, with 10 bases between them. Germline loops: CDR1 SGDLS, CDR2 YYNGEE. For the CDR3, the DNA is TGTGCCAGCAGCGTAGCCCAGGCAAGCGAGCAGTACTTC. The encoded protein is CASSVAQASEQYF.

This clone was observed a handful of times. The CDR3 reads CASCKEVYTGELFF. The CDR3 coding sequence is TGTGCCAGCTGTAAAGAGGTTTACACCGGGGAGCTGTTTTTT. The genes are TRBV27 and TRBJ2-2; D remains ambiguous. The length of the CDR3 is 14 residues. Trimming cost V 8 bases and J 3 bases, with 13 bases left between them. Germline V CDR1 and CDR2: MNHEY, SMNVEV (reference sequence).

Here the CDR3 reads CASSQDLWQPQHF. In DNA, the CDR3 is TGCGCCAGCAGCCAAGATTTGTGGCAGCCCCAGCATTTT. The rearrangement uses TRBV4-3 and TRBJ1-5; D not resolved. Germline V gene sequence: CDR1 LGHNA, CDR2 YSLEER. The CDR3 runs to 13 residues. Trimming removed 0 bases at V and 7 bases at J, with 7 bases between.

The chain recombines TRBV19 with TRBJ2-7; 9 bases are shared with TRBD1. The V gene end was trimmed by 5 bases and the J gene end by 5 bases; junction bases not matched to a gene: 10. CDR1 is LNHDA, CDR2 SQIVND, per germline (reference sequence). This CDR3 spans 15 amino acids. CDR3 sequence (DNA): TGTGCCAGTAGTCTAACAGGGGGCCAATACCACGAGCAGTACTTC. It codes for CASSLTGGQYHEQYF.

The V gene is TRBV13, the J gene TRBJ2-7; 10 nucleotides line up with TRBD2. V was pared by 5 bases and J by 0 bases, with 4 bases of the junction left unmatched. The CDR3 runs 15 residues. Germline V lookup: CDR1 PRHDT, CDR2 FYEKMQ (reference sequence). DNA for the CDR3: TGTGCCAGCAGCACCCGGACTAGCGGCTCCTACGAGCAGTACTTC. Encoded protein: CASSTRTSGSYEQYF.

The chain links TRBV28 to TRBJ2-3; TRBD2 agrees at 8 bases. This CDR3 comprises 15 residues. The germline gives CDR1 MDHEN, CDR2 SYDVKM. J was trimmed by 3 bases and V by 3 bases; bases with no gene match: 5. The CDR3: CASSFSGGGTDTQYF. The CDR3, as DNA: TGTGCCAGCAGTTTTTCCGGCGGGGGGACAGATACGCAGTATTTT.

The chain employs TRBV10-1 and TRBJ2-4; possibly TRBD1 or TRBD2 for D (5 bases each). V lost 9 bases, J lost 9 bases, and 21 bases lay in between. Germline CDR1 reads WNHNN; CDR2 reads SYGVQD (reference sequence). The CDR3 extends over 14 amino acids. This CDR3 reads CARSVGRNRSIQYF. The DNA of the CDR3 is TGCGCCAGATCCGTGGGACGGAATCGAAGCATTCAGTACTTC.

The CDR3 bases are TGTGCCAGCAGGACCCGTGGGACAGTGAGCTCCTACGAGCAGTACTTC. Protein product: CASRTRGTVSSYEQYF. The chain combines TRBV27 with TRBJ2-7; 7 positions match TRBD1. The CDR3 runs to 16 residues. Germline trimming cut 6 bases from V and 0 bases from J; bases unmatched to any gene: 11. Germline assignment: CDR1 MNHEY and CDR2 SMNVEV (reference sequence).

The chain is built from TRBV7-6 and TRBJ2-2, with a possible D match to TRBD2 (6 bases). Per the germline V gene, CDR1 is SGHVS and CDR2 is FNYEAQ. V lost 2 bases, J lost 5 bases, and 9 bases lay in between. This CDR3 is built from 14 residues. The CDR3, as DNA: TGTGCCAGCAGCTTATTGGGGGGTACCGGGGAGCTGTTTTTT. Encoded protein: CASSLLGGTGELFF. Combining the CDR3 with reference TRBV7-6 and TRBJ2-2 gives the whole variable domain GAGVSQSPRYKVTKRGQDVALRCDPISGHVSLYWYRQALGQGPEFLTYFNYEAQQDKSGLPNDRFSAERPEGSISTLTIQRTEQRDSAMYRCASSLLGGTGELFFGEGSRLTVL.

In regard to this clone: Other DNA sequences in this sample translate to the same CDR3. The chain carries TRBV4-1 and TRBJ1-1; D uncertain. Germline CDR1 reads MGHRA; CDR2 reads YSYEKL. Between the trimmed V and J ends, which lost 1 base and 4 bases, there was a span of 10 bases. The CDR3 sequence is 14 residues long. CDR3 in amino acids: CASSQVEGRTEAFF. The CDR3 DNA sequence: TGCGCCAGCAGCCAAGTTGAAGGACGCACTGAAGCTTTCTTT.

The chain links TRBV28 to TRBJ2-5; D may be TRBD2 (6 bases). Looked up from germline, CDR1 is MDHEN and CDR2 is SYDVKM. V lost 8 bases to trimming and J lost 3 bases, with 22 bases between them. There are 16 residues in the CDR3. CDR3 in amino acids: CASEPIIRGSKETQYF. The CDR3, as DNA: TGTGCCAGCGAGCCAATTATTCGGGGGAGCAAAGAGACCCAGTACTTC.

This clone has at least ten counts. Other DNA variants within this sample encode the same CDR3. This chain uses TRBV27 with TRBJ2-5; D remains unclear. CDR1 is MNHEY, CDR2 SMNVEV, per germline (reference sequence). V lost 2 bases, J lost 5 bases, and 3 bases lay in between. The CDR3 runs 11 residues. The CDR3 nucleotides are TGTGCCAGCAGTTTAGGGGAGACCCAGTACTTC. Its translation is CASSLGETQYF.

CDR3: CASSQLASVNTYEQYF. The DNA of the CDR3 is TGTGCCAGCAGCCAGTTAGCGTCAGTAAATACCTACGAGCAGTACTTC. The chain links TRBV7-9 to TRBJ2-7; TRBD2 might be the D (5 bases). The germline CDR1 and CDR2 sequences are SEHNR and FQNEAQ (reference sequence). V was trimmed by 5 bases and J by 2 bases, leaving 19 bases between them. CDR3 length: 16 amino acids.

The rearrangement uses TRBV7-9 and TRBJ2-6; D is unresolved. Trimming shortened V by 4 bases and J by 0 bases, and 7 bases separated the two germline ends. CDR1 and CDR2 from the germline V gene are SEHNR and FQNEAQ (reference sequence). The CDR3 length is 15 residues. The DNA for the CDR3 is TGTGCCAGCAGCTCTCCAGACTCTGGGGCCAACGTCCTGACTTTC. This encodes CASSSPDSGANVLTF.

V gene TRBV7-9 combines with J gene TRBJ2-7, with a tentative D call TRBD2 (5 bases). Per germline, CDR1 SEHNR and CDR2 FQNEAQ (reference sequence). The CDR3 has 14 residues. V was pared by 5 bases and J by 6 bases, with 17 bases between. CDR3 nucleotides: TGTGCCAGCAGCGGGCGGGTCCCGCTCGCCGAGCAGTACTTC. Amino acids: CASSGRVPLAEQYF.

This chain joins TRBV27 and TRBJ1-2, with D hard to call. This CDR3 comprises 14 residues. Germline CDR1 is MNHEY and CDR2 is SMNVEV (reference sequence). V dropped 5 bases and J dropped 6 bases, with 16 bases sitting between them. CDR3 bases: TGTGCCAGCAGTCAACCGGGCCCGCAGAATGGCTACACCTTC. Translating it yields CASSQPGPQNGYTF.

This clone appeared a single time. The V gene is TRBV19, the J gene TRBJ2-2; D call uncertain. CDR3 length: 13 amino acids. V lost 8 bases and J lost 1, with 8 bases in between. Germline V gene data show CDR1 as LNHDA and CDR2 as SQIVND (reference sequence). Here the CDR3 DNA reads TGTGCCAGTTCATGGCGGAACACCGGGGAGCTGTTTTTT. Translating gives CASSWRNTGELFF.